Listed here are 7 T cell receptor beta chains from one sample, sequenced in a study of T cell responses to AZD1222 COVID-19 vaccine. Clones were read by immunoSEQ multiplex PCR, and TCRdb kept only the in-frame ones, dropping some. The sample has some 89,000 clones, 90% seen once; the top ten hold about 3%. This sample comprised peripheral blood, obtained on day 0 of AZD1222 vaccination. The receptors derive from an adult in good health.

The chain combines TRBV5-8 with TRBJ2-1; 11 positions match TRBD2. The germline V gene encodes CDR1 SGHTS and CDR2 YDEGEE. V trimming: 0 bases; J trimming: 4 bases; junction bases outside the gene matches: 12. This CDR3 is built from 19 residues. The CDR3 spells CASSLAGLAGGGEYNEQFF. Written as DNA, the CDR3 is TGTGCCAGCAGCTTGGCTGGGCTAGCGGGAGGTGGGGAGTACAATGAGCAGTTCTTC.

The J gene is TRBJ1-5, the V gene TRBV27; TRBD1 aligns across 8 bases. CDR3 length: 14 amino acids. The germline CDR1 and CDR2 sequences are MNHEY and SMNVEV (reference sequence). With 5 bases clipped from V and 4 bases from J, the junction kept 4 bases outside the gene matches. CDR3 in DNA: TGTGCCAGCAGTCTCACAGGGGGAAATCAGCCCCAGCATTTT. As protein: CASSLTGGNQPQHF.

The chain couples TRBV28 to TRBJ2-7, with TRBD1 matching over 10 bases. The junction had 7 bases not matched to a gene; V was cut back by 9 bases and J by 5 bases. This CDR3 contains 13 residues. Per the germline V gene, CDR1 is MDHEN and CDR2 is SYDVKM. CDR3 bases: TGTGCCAGTCGAGGGACAGGGGTCGACGAGCAGTACTTC. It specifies CASRGTGVDEQYF.

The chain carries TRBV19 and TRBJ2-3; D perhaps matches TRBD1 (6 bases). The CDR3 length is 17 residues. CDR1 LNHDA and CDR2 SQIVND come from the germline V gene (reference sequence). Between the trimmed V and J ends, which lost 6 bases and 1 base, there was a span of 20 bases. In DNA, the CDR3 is TGTGCCAGTAGCCTCTTGTTGGGGGCTGCGGGCACAGATACGCAGTATTTT. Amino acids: CASSLLLGAAGTDTQYF. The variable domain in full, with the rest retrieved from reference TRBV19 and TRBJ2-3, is DGGITQSPKYLFRKEGQNVTLSCEQNLNHDAMYWYRQDPGQGLRLIYYSQIVNDFQKGDIAEGYSVSREKKESFPLTVTSAQKNPTAFYLCASSLLLGAAGTDTQYFGPGTRLTVL.

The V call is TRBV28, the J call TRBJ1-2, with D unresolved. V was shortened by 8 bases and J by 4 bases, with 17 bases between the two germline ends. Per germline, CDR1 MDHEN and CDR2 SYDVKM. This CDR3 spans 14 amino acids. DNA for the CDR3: TGTGCCAGCGGATCTCAGTATGTATCCTATGGCTACACCTTC. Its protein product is CASGSQYVSYGYTF.

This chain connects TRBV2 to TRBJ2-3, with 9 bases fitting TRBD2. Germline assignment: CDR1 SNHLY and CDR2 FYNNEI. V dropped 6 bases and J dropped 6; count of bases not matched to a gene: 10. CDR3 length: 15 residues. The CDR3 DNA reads TGTGCCAGCAGCGCCCCCGGACTAGCGACGGATACGCAGTATTTT. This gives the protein CASSAPGLATDTQYF.

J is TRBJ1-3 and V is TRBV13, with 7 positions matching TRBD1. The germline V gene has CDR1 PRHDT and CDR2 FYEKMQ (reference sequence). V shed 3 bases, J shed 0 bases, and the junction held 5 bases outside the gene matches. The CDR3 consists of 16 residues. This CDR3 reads CASSLTGPSSGNTIYF. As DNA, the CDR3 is TGTGCCAGCAGCTTGACAGGGCCTAGCTCTGGAAACACCATATATTTT.